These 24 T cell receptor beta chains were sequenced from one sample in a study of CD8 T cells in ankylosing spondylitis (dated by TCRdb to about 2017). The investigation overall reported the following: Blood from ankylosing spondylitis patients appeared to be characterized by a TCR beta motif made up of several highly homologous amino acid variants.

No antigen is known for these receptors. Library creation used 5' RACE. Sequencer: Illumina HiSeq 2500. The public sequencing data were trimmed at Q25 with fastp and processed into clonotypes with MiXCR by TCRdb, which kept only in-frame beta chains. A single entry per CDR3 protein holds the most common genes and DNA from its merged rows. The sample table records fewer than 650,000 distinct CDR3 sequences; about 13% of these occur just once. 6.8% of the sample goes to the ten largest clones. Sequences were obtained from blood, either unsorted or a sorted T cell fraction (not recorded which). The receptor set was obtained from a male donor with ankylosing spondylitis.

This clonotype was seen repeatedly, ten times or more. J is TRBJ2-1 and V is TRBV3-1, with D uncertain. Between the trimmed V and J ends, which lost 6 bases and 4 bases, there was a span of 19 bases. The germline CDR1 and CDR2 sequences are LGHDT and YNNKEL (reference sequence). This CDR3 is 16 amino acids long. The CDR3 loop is CASSHNTAAGYNEQFF. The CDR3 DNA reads TGTGCCAGCAGTCACAACACCGCCGCAGGTTACAATGAGCAGTTCTTC.

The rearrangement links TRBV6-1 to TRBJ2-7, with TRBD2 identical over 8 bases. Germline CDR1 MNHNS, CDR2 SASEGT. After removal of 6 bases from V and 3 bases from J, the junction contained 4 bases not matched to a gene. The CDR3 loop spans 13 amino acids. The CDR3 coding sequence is TGTGCCAGCAGCCAGCGGGAGAACTACGAGCAGTACGTC. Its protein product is CASSQRENYEQYV.

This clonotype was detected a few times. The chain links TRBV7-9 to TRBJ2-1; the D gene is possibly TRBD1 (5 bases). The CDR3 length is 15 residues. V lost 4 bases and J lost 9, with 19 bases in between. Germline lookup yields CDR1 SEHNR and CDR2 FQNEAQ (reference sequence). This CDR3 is CASSSMTVVGSEQFF. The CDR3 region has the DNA TGTGCCAGCAGCTCGATGACAGTGGTGGGTTCTGAGCAGTTCTTC.

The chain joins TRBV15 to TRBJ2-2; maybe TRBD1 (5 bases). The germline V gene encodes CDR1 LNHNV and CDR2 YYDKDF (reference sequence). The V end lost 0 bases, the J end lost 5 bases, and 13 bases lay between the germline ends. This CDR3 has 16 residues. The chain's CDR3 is CATSREQASRTGELFF. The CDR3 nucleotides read TGTGCCACCAGCAGAGAACAGGCCTCGAGGACCGGGGAGCTGTTTTTT.

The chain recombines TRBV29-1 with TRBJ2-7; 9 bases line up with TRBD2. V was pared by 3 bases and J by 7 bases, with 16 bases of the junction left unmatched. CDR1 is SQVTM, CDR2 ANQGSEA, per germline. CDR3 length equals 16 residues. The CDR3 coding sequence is TGCAGCGTTGAGGGGGGGGGTAGCGGGAGATCGTCGGAGCAGTACTTC. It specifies CSVEGGGSGRSSEQYF.

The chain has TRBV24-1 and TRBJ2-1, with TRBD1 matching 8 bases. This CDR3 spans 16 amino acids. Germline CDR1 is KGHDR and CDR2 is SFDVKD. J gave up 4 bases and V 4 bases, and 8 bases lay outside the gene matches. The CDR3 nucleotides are TGTGCCACCAGTGAGCACAGGGGGGATGTATACAATGAGCAGTTCTTC. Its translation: CATSEHRGDVYNEQFF.

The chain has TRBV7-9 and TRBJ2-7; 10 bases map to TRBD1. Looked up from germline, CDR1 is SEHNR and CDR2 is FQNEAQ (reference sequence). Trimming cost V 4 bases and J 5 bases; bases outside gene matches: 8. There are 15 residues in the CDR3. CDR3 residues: CASSSPGTGVDEQYF. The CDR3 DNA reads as TGTGCCAGCAGCTCGCCCGGGACAGGGGTGGACGAGCAGTACTTC.

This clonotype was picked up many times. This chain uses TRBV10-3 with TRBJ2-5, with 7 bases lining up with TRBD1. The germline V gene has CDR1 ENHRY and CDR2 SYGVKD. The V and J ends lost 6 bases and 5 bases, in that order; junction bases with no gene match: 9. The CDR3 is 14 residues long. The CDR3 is CAISTGENAETQYF. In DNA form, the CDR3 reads TGTGCCATCAGCACAGGGGAAAATGCCGAGACCCAGTACTTC.

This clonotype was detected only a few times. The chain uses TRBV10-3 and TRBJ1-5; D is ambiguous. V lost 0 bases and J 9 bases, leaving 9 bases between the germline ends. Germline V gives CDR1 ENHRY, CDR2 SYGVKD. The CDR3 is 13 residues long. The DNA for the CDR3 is TGTGCCATCAGTGAGTCTGATCGTGCGCCCCAGCATTTT. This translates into CAISESDRAPQHF.

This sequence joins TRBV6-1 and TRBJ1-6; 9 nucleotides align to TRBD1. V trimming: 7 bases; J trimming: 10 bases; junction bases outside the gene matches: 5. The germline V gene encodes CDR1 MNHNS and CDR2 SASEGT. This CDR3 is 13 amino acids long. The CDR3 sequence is CASKDRGESPLHF. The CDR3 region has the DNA TGTGCCAGCAAGGACAGGGGAGAATCACCCCTCCACTTT.

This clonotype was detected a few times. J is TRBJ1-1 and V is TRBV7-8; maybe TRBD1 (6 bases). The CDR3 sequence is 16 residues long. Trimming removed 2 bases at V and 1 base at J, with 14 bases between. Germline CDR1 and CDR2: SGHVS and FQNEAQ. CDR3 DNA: TGTGCCAGCAGCTTAATTCGGGGGCCCGAGAACACTGAAGCTTTCTTT. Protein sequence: CASSLIRGPENTEAFF.

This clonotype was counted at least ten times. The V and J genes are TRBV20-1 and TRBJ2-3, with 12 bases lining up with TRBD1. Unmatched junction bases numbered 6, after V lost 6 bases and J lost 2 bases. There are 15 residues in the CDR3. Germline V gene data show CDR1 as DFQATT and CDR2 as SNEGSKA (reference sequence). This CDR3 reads CSAPGTGGPTDTQYF. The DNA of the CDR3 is TGCAGTGCCCCCGGGACAGGGGGCCCCACAGATACGCAGTATTTT.

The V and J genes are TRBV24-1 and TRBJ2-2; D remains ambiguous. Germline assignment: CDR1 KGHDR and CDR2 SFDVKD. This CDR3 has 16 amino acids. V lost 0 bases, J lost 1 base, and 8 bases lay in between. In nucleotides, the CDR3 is TGTGCCACCAGTGATTTGTCAGGCTGGAACACCGGGGAGCTGTTTTTT. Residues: CATSDLSGWNTGELFF.

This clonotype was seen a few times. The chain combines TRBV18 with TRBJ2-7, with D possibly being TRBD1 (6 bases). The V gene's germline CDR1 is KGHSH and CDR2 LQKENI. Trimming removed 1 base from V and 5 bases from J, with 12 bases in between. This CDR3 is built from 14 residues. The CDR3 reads CASSPRLGGHEQYF. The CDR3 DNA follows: TGTGCCAGCTCACCACGTCTAGGGGGTCACGAGCAGTACTTC.

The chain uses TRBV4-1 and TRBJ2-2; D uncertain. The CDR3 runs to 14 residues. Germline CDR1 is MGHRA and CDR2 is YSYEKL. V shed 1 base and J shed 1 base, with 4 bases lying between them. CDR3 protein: CASSQVENTGELFF. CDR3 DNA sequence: TGCGCCAGCAGCCAAGTGGAGAACACCGGGGAGCTGTTTTTT.

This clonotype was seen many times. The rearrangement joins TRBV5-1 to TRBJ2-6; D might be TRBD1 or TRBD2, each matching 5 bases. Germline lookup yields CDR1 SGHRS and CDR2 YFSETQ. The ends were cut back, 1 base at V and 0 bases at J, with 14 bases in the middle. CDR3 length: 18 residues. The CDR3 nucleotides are TGCGCCAGCAGCTTGAGAGGGACCTTAAGCTCTGGGGCCAACGTCCTGACTTTC. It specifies CASSLRGTLSSGANVLTF.

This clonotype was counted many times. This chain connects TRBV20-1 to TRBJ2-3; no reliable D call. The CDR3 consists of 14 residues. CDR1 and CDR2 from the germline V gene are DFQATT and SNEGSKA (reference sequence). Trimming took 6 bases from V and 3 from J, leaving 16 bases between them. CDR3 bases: TGCAGTGCCAATACGGAAGGAGTGACAGATACGCAGTATTTT. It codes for CSANTEGVTDTQYF.

This CDR3 is CASSLNGQNQPQHF. The CDR3, as DNA: TGTGCCAGCAGCTTAAACGGACAGAATCAGCCCCAGCATTTT. The chain has TRBV7-2 and TRBJ1-5; D might be TRBD1 (6 bases). This CDR3 has 14 residues. From germline, CDR1 is SGHTA and CDR2 FQGNSA. V was clipped by 2 bases and J by 4 bases, with 9 bases between them.

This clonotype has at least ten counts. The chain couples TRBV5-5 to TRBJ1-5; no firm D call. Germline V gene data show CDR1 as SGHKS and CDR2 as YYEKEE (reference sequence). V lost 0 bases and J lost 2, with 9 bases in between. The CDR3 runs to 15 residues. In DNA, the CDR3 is TGTGCCAGCAGCTTGGAGGCGTTTGGCAATCAGCCCCAGCATTTT. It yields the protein CASSLEAFGNQPQHF.

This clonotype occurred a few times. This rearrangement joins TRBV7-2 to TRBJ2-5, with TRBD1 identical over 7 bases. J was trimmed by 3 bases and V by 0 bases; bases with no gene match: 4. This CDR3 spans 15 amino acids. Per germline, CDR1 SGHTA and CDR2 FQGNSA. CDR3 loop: CASSLATGVEETQYF. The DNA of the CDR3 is TGTGCCAGCAGCTTAGCCACAGGGGTGGAAGAGACCCAGTACTTC.

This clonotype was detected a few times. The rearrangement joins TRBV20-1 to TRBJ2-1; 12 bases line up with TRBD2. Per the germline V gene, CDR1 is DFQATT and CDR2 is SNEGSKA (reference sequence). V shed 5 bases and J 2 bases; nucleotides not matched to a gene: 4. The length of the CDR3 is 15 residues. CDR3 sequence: CSAFLAGGTYNEQFF. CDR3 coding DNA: TGCAGTGCTTTCCTAGCGGGGGGGACCTACAATGAGCAGTTCTTC.

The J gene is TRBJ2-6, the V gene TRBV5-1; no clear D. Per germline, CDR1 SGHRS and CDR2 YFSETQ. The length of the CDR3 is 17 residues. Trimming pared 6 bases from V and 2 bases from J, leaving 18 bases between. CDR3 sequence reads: CASTDLEASTGANVLTF. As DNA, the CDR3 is TGCGCCAGCACAGACCTCGAAGCCTCCACTGGGGCCAACGTCCTGACTTTC.

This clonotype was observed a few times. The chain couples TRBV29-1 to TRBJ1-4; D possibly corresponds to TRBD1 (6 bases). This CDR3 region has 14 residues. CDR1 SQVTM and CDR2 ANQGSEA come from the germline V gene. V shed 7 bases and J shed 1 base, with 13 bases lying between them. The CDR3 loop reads CSAQGQRTNEKLFF. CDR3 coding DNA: TGCAGCGCCCAAGGACAGAGAACTAATGAAAAACTGTTTTTT.

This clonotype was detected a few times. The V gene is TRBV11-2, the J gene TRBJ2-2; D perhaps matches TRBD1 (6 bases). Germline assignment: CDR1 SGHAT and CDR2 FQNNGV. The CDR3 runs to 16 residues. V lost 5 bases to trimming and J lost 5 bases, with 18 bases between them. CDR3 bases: TGTGCCAGCAGCCTCACTGGGCAGGGGCGGACCGGGGAGCTGTTTTTT. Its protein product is CASSLTGQGRTGELFF. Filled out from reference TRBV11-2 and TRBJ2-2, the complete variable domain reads EAGVAQSPRYKIIEKRQSVAFWCNPISGHATLYWYQQILGQGPKLLIQFQNNGVVDDSQLPKDRFSAERLKGVDSTLKIQPAKLEDSAVYLCASSLTGQGRTGELFFGEGSRLTVL.